The rows below give T cell receptor beta chains drawn from one sample of a study of chemoradiotherapy in HPV16-positive cancers. The table came from immunoSEQ multiplex PCR; TCRdb's copy has only in-frame clones and leaves some out. In the table there are over 15,000 clones, 89% of which are singletons. Sample: blood, taken from a patient who underwent chemoradiotherapy. The receptors stem from a human donor with HPV-associated anogenital cancer. CDR3s include the opening cysteine and the closing phenylalanine or tryptophan. A D gene is named only where the DNA matches it firmly. Some rows mark clone size as missing; the rest say once, few, many or name a class of expanded clone.

>NA|TRBV7-9|NA|TRBJ1-2
TGTGCCAGCAGCTTAGGAAACTATGGCTACACCTTC
CASSLGNYGYTF
>once|TRBV28|NA|TRBJ1-2
TGTGCCAGCAGTTTTACAGGGAGGAGCAACACCTTC
CASSFTGRSNTF
>NA|TRBV18|TRBD2|TRBJ2-3
TGTGCCAGCTCACCAGTACTAGCGTCGACAGATACGCAGTATTTT
CASSPVLASTDTQYF
>NA|TRBV4-2|NA|TRBJ2-7
TGTGCCAGCAGCCAAGTGGGACAAGTGGGGACCTACGAGCAGTACTTC
CASSQVGQVGTYEQYF
>NA|TRBV28|NA|TRBJ1-4
TGTGCCAGCAGTTTGGTCGGGACAACCGGGGGGAAACTGTTTTTT
CASSLVGTTGGKLFF
>NA|TRBV29-1|TRBD1|TRBJ2-5
TGCAGCGTTGTACGCCCGGGGACAGGGTCGGGGATGAAGACCCAGTACTTC
CSVVRPGTGSGMKTQYF
>NA|TRBV6-6|NA|TRBJ1-3
TGTGCCAGCAGTCAACCGGGCAGTAAGGGAAACACCATATATTTT
CASSQPGSKGNTIYF
>NA|TRBV6-1|NA|TRBJ1-5
TGTGCCAGCACTGTTTATAGCAATCAGCCCCAGCATTTT
CASTVYSNQPQHF
>NA|TRBV4-1|NA|TRBJ2-1
TGCGCCAGCAGCCCAAGGGTAGACTCCTACAATGAGCAGTTCTTC
CASSPRVDSYNEQFF
>once|TRBV12-5|NA|TRBJ1-2
TGTGCTAGTGGTTTGGCCCACAGTGTCCCTGGGGAAGGCTACACCTTC
CASGLAHSVPGEGYTF
>NA|TRBV7-9|TRBD1|TRBJ1-4
TGTGCCAGCAGGAATACCTTCCGGGACAGGGGGCAGAGTAATGAAAAACTGTTTTTT
CASRNTFRDRGQSNEKLFF
>NA|TRBV5-6|NA|TRBJ2-5
TGTGCCAGCAGCTTAAAAGAGACCCAGTACTTC
CASSLKETQYF
>NA|TRBV6-5|NA|TRBJ1-6
TGTGCCAGCAGGCAGGGTGATTCACCCCTCCACTTT
CASRQGDSPLHF
>NA|TRBV9|TRBD1|TRBJ1-1
TGTGCCAGCAGCGCCCGGACAGGGAGGACCACTGAAGCTTTCTTT
CASSARTGRTTEAFF
>NA|TRBV9|TRBD2|TRBJ2-3
TGTGCCAGCAGCGTAGGACTAGCGGGAGGCACAGATACGCAGTATTTT
CASSVGLAGGTDTQYF
>NA|TRBV9|TRBD1|TRBJ1-2
TGTGCCAGCAGCGTTGGGACAGCAATGAGCTACACCTTC
CASSVGTAMSYTF
>NA|TRBV19|TRBD2|TRBJ2-5
TGTGCCAGTAGTCTCGGGACTAGCGGGCTCTTGGCGACCCAGTACTTC
CASSLGTSGLLATQYF
>NA|TRBV4-1|NA|TRBJ2-5
TGCGCCAGCAGCCAAGGTTCGGGGTTGCGAGAGACCCAGTACTTC
CASSQGSGLRETQYF
>NA|TRBV10-1|NA|TRBJ2-5
TGCGCCAGCAGTGAGTCTTTGGGGCGGGAGACCCAGTACTTC
CASSESLGRETQYF
>NA|TRBV6-6|NA|TRBJ2-7
TGTGCCAGCAGTTACGGACCCTACGAGCAGTACTTC
CASSYGPYEQYF
>NA|TRBV5-8|NA|TRBJ2-1
TGTGCCAGCAGGCGTAACAGGGATTACAATGAGCAGTTCTTC
CASRRNRDYNEQFF
>NA|TRBV7-9|NA|TRBJ1-1
TGTGCCAGCAGCTTAGTGGGGGGCGCGGCTGAAGCTTTCTTT
CASSLVGGAAEAFF
>NA|TRBV4-2|NA|TRBJ1-1
TGTGCCAGCAGCCAAGTGACGACAGTTTCCACTGAAGCTTTCTTT
CASSQVTTVSTEAFF
>once|TRBV15|NA|TRBJ2-1
TGTGCCACCAGCAACTCACGGGAGCAGTTCTTC
CATSNSREQFF
>once|TRBV18|NA|TRBJ1-2
TGTGCCAGCTCCCAAAAAGCCTCGACAGATAGGGTGGGATATGGCTACACCTTC
CASSQKASTDRVGYGYTF
>NA|TRBV11-2|TRBD1|TRBJ2-7
TGTGCCAGCAGCCCTAAAGTTTCCAGGGGGTACGAGCAGTACTTC
CASSPKVSRGYEQYF
>NA|TRBV27|TRBD1|TRBJ2-5
TGTGCCAGCAGTTTATCCGGGACAGGGGGCCGGCTGGAGACCCAGTACTTC
CASSLSGTGGRLETQYF
>NA|TRBV4-1|NA|TRBJ2-3
TGCGCCAGCAGCCAAGGTCTAGTGGTGAGTGGCACGCAGTATTTT
CASSQGLVVSGTQYF
>NA|TRBV15|NA|TRBJ2-7
TGTGCCACCAGCAGAGATGAGCGTGCCGGCGAGCAGTACTTC
CATSRDERAGEQYF
>NA|TRBV2|NA|TRBJ1-1
TGTGCCAGCAGGGAAGGACCGCCTGAAGCTTTCTTT
CASREGPPEAFF
>NA|TRBV9|TRBD2|TRBJ2-1
TGTGCCAGCAGCGTAGCGGGCGGGGGGCCTGCCACTTACAATGAGCAGTTCTTC
CASSVAGGGPATYNEQFF
>NA|TRBV7-2|NA|TRBJ2-3
TGTGCCAGCAGCTCCCAGAGGGGCTTTCCCGTCTCTAGCACAGATACGCAGTATTTT
CASSSQRGFPVSSTDTQYF